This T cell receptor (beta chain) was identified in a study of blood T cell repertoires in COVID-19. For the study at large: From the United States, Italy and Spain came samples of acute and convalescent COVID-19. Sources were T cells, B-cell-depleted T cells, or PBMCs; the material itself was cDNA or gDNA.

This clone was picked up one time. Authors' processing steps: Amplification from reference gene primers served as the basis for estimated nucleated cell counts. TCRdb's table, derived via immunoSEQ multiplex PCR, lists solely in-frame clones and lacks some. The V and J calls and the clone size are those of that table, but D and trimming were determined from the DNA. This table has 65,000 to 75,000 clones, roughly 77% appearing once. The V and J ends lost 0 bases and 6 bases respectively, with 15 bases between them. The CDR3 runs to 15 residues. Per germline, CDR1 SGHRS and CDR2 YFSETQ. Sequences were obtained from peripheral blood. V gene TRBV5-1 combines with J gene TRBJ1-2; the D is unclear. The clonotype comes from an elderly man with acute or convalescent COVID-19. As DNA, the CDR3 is TGCGCCAGCAGCTTGGGCGCGGGGTATGGGGATGGCTACACCTTC. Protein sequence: CASSLGAGYGDGYTF.